Below, 8 T cell receptor beta chains from the same sample are listed, as sequenced in a study of control samples from healthy donors and cancer patients. Method: immunoSEQ multiplex PCR; TCRdb's copy keeps in-frame clones and lacks some. The sample has about 19,000 clones, 84% seen once. Input material: PBMCs. These receptors all stem from a woman in her seventies with lung cancer.

The genes are TRBV18 and TRBJ2-1; D perhaps matches TRBD2 (6 bases). The CDR3 contains 14 residues. Deletions cut 8 bases from V and 6 bases from J, with 17 bases between. CDR1 and CDR2 (germline): KGHSH, LQKENI. This chain's CDR3 is CASRGTGTGNEQFF. As DNA, the CDR3 is TGTGCCAGCCGGGGGACGGGAACAGGCAATGAGCAGTTCTTC.

The chain employs TRBV11-2 and TRBJ2-1; TRBD2 might be the D (5 bases). The V gene lost 5 bases and the J gene lost 5 bases, with 10 bases spanning the gap. Germline CDR1 and CDR2: SGHAT and FQNNGV. This CDR3 is built from 13 residues. The CDR3 nucleotides are TGTGCCAGCAGCCGGGATCAGGACAATGAGCAGTTCTTC. Translating gives CASSRDQDNEQFF. Using reference TRBV11-2 and TRBJ2-1 for the parts outside the CDR3, the full variable domain is EAGVAQSPRYKIIEKRQSVAFWCNPISGHATLYWYQQILGQGPKLLIQFQNNGVVDDSQLPKDRFSAERLKGVDSTLKIQPAKLEDSAVYLCASSRDQDNEQFFGPGTRLTVL.

V gene TRBV30 combines with J gene TRBJ2-6; no reliable D call. The CDR3 contains 13 residues. Germline values: CDR1 GTSNPN, CDR2 SVGIG (reference sequence). V shed 0 bases and J shed 0 bases, with 0 bases lying between them. The CDR3 region has the DNA TGTGCCTGGAGTGTCTCTGGGGCCAACGTCCTGACTTTC. Protein product: CAWSVSGANVLTF. The full variable domain, completed using reference TRBV30 and TRBJ2-6, is SQTIHQWPATLVQPVGSPLSLECTVEGTSNPNLYWYRQAAGRGLQLLFYSVGIGQISSEVPQNLSASRPQDRQFILSSKKLLLSDSGFYLCAWSVSGANVLTFGAGSRLTVL.

The chain couples TRBV29-1 to TRBJ1-1; D gene unclear. Germline assignment: CDR1 SQVTM and CDR2 ANQGSEA. The CDR3 extends over 11 amino acids. Trimming took off 8 bases at V and 3 bases at J, with 10 bases between the two ends. In nucleotides, the CDR3 is TGCAGCCTCATGAGGGACACTGAAGCTTTCTTT. This sequence encodes CSLMRDTEAFF.

This clone has only a few counts. The chain carries TRBV4-2 and TRBJ1-3, with unresolved D. Trimming stripped 0 bases from V and 4 bases from J, with 10 bases between. This CDR3 has 15 residues. Germline V gene sequence: CDR1 LGHNA, CDR2 YNFKEQ. This CDR3 is CASSQDPRLGNTIYF. DNA for the CDR3: TGTGCCAGCAGCCAAGACCCACGACTCGGAAACACCATATATTTT.

The chain couples TRBV6-6 to TRBJ1-2; the D gene is possibly TRBD1 (5 bases). V was shortened by 2 bases and J by 2 bases, with 6 bases between the two germline ends. Germline assignment: CDR1 MNHNY and CDR2 SVGAGI (reference sequence). The CDR3 is 13 residues long. CDR3 nucleotides: TGTGCCAGCAGTTACGGGGACAACTATGGCTACACCTTC. This sequence encodes CASSYGDNYGYTF.

This clone has just a few counts. The rearrangement links TRBV2 to TRBJ1-2, with TRBD1 matching 7 bases. This CDR3 region has 13 residues. Germline CDR1 is SNHLY and CDR2 is FYNNEI. V trimming: 8 bases; J trimming: 1 base; junction bases outside the gene matches: 4. This CDR3 is CASAGGNNYGYTF. In DNA form, the CDR3 reads TGTGCCAGCGCAGGGGGGAATAACTATGGCTACACCTTC.

V gene TRBV6-6 combines with J gene TRBJ1-4; D might be TRBD1 (5 bases). Germline CDR1 MNHNY, CDR2 SVGAGI (reference sequence). This CDR3 region has 14 residues. Trimming pared 6 bases from V and 8 bases from J, leaving 16 bases between. The CDR3, as DNA: TGTGCCAGCAGCCCTAATTATGAGGGGGAAAAACTGTTTTTT. It translates to CASSPNYEGEKLFF.